This T cell receptor beta chain originates from a study of T cell responses to AZD1222 COVID-19 vaccine. The table came from immunoSEQ multiplex PCR; TCRdb's copy has only in-frame clones and leaves some out. Seen here are some 92,000 clones, around nine tenths observed once, and the top ten hold less than 3.5%. Broader study findings: Reportedly, nearly half of unique spike TCRs recognized epitopes outside B.1.351/B.1.1.7 mutations. It was only a handful of AZD1222 recipients who were seropositive at baseline.

This clone was found once. Its antigen is still unknown. The sequence derives from an adult in good health. The sample in question was peripheral blood, obtained on day 0 of AZD1222 vaccination.

Here the CDR3 DNA reads TGTGCCTTATCCCGGGACAGGGGGAATTCACCCCTCCACTTT. Translated, it gives CALSRDRGNSPLHF. The chain uses TRBV6-5 and TRBJ1-6, with 11 nucleotides matching TRBD1. The V gene end was trimmed by 11 bases and the J gene end by 7 bases; junction bases not matched to a gene: 7. The CDR3 runs to 14 residues. Per the germline V gene, CDR1 is MNHEY and CDR2 is SVGAGI.